This is a list of T cell receptor beta chains from one sample in a study of blood T cell repertoires in COVID-19. Generated by immunoSEQ multiplex PCR, the TCRdb table keeps only in-frame clones and is missing some. The sample consists of around 75,000 clones, 75% to 90% of them appearing once. What was sequenced was peripheral blood. These receptors were collected from a man between 60 and 75 years old with acute or convalescent COVID-19. The CDR3 runs from the conserved cysteine through the conserved F or W. Fields, in order: V gene, J gene, CDR3 protein.

>TRBV5-1|TRBJ1-2
CASSSGTAIYGYTF
>TRBV7-7|TRBJ2-5
CASSLSTSGAQTQYF
>TRBV4-2|TRBJ2-2
CASSQEGVDTSFTGELFF
>TRBV24-1|TRBJ1-2
CATSDRRTALYTF
>TRBV28|TRBJ2-1
CASSLTGLEYNEQFF
>TRBV19|TRBJ1-1
CASTPGNMNTEAFF
>TRBV6-1|TRBJ1-1
CASSEARQGTEAFF
>TRBV9|TRBJ2-1
CASSVVAGNYNEQFF
>TRBV9|TRBJ2-1
CASSVGAGPASYNEQFF
>TRBV6-2/TRBV6-3|TRBJ2-7
CASSYNYEQYF
>TRBV5-1|TRBJ2-3
CASSGGLAGVSSTDTQYF
>TRBV7-8|TRBJ2-3
CAGGPSTDTQYF
>TRBV30|TRBJ1-4
CAWLADEKLFF
>TRBV2|TRBJ2-4
CASSEASGRDNIQYF
>TRBV6-5|TRBJ1-5
CASSRDTGNQPQHF
>TRBV29-1|TRBJ1-1
CSARTGGSFDTEAFF
>TRBV11-2|TRBJ2-2
CASSLEPVGELFF
>TRBV12-5|TRBJ2-1
CASGVWMGRDGVYNEQFF
>TRBV2|TRBJ1-6
CASSTGSSYNSPLHF
>TRBV5-1|TRBJ1-6
CASSLGTQSSYNSPLHF
>TRBV5-1|TRBJ2-5
CASSVLSGQETQYF
>TRBV5-4|TRBJ2-7
CASSLMGGGEQYF
>TRBV27|TRBJ2-2
CASSTRAGAGELFF
>TRBV27|TRBJ2-7
CASSLRDRGYEQYF
>TRBV11-2|TRBJ1-4
CASSRRQGLATNEKLFF
>TRBV30|TRBJ2-7
CAWSPPDRTTYEQYF
>TRBV11-2|TRBJ2-7
CASSLSVDEQYF
>TRBV5-4|TRBJ2-2
CASSLTSGGVDGELFF
>TRBV3-1/TRBV3-2|TRBJ2-5
CASSQDRGWGTQYF
>TRBV19|TRBJ2-1
CASSGRDEQFF
>TRBV7-9|TRBJ2-2
CASSPGETNTGELFF
>TRBV19|TRBJ1-1
CASSVSGGSTEAFF
>TRBV15|TRBJ2-6
CATSGGLGSGANVLTF
>TRBV24-1|TRBJ2-1
CATSDWGTSGGHSYNEQFF
>TRBV6-5|TRBJ2-3
CASKQRDGPDTQYF
>TRBV18|TRBJ2-7
CASSSGQGIYEQYF
>TRBV2|TRBJ1-2
CASSETGRSANYGYTF
>TRBV27|TRBJ1-2
CASSRQGVGGYTF
>TRBV5-1|TRBJ2-5
CASNLVAGADQETQYF
>TRBV19|TRBJ1-1
CASSIERRRSTEAFF